These 20 T cell receptor beta chains share one sample of origin, sequenced in a study of regulatory T cells in long-lasting Graves disease. Arm-PCR of CDR3 regions and iRepertoire HTBI primers were used to build TCR beta libraries. TCRdb re-derived calls from the multiplex PCR reads in MiXCR, one entry per CDR3 protein. Of some 470,000 distinct CDR3 sequences detected, under 25% appear once; the ten largest clones hold 7% to 9%. Time point defined: persistent/refractory GD, antithyroid drugs over 5 years with positive TRAb. The authors made the TCR library using RNA they extracted from PBMCs. The sequenced sample was peripheral blood mononuclear cells (PBMCs), obtained when the disease was refractory, from a patient treated with antithyroid drugs. All receptors derive from a female donor with Graves disease.

In this sample, this clonotype turned up many times. The rearrangement joins TRBV28 to TRBJ2-2; TRBD1 aligns across 7 bases. This CDR3 comprises 21 residues. Germline V gene sequence: CDR1 MDHEN, CDR2 SYDVKM. V dropped 3 bases and J dropped 3; count of bases not matched to a gene: 22. CDR3 amino acids: CASSFLSPGNTGELDTGELFF. In DNA, the CDR3 is TGTGCCAGCAGTTTTTTGAGTCCAGGGAATACAGGGGAATTGGACACCGGGGAGCTGTTTTTT.

Many counts were recorded for this clonotype. J is TRBJ1-1 and V is TRBV15; unclear D gene. V was clipped by 4 bases and J by 1 base, with 7 bases between them. The CDR3 has 13 amino acids. CDR1 and CDR2 (germline): LNHNV, YYDKDF (reference sequence). The CDR3 DNA reads as TGTGCCACCAGCAAAGGGAGGAACACTGAAGCTTTCTTT. Its protein product is CATSKGRNTEAFF.

The chain employs TRBV11-3 and TRBJ2-7, with 11 bases fitting TRBD2. The germline V gene has CDR1 SGHNT and CDR2 YENEEA. The CDR3 spans 15 residues. V gave up 5 bases and J gave up 6 bases; unmatched junction bases: 9. In DNA, the CDR3 is TGTGCCAGCAGCAAAATAGCGGGAGGGCCGTTCGAGCAGTACTTC. Protein product: CASSKIAGGPFEQYF.

Many counts were recorded for this clonotype. The V call is TRBV10-3, the J call TRBJ1-4; the D gene is possibly TRBD1 (6 bases). The CDR3 loop spans 14 amino acids. Germline CDR1 is ENHRY and CDR2 is SYGVKD. Trimming removed 6 bases at V and 2 bases at J, with 10 bases between. CDR3 region: CAIRKTGTNEKLFF. The CDR3 DNA reads TGTGCCATCAGAAAAACAGGGACTAATGAAAAACTGTTTTTT.

At least ten counts were recorded for this clonotype. The chain employs TRBV28 and TRBJ2-7; the D gene could be TRBD1 or TRBD2 (5 bases each). In germline, CDR1 is MDHEN, CDR2 SYDVKM. V was cut by 6 bases and J by 5 bases, with 14 bases left in between. The CDR3 length is 13 residues. The CDR3 loop is CASSLLGDDEQYF. The CDR3 DNA follows: TGTGCCAGCAGCCTCCTGGGGGACGACGAGCAGTACTTC.

This clonotype was observed many times. This chain connects TRBV13 to TRBJ1-1; D is undetermined. V was trimmed by 4 bases and J by 0 bases, leaving 9 bases between them. Germline assignment: CDR1 PRHDT and CDR2 FYEKMQ (reference sequence). The CDR3 length is 14 residues. CDR3 DNA: TGTGCCAGCAGCTCGGGAATTTTGAACACTGAAGCTTTCTTT. It translates to CASSSGILNTEAFF. Together with reference TRBV13 and TRBJ1-1, the CDR3 gives the full variable domain: AAGVIQSPRHLIKEKRETATLKCYPIPRHDTVYWYQQGPGQDPQFLISFYEKMQSDKGSIPDRFSAQQFSDYHSELNMSSLELGDSALYFCASSSGILNTEAFFGQGTRLTVV.

This clonotype was counted only a few times. This chain uses TRBV7-2 with TRBJ2-7, with a weak D call TRBD2 (7 bases). Germline values: CDR1 SGHTA, CDR2 FQGNSA. The CDR3 loop spans 15 amino acids. Trimming stripped 1 base from V and 3 bases from J, with 13 bases between. CDR3 nucleotides: TGTGCCAGCAGCTTAGGGGAGGGGGGGGTCTACGAGCAGTACTTC. Its translation: CASSLGEGGVYEQYF.

The table lists this clonotype with many counts. The V and J genes are TRBV12-3 or TRBV12-4 and TRBJ1-4; D gene unclear. This CDR3 has 15 amino acids. V was pared by 5 bases and J by 3 bases, with 13 bases between. The CDR3 protein is CASSGRLGPNEKLFF. DNA for the CDR3: TGTGCCAGCAGTGGCCGACTTGGGCCTAATGAAAAACTGTTTTTT.

This clonotype has ten or more counts. The chain uses TRBV2 and TRBJ1-3, with D unclear. CDR1 and CDR2 from the germline V gene are SNHLY and FYNNEI. V lost 5 bases and J 0 bases, leaving 20 bases between the germline ends. CDR3 length: 18 residues. Here the CDR3 DNA reads TGTGCCAGCAGTTCCGGCTTCCGGCCCCATCCCTCTGGAAACACCATATATTTT. It translates to CASSSGFRPHPSGNTIYF.

V is TRBV12-3 or TRBV12-4 and J is TRBJ2-5, with TRBD2 matching 12 bases. The tail of the sequence fits TRBJ2-1 better, so the J call may be wrong. This CDR3 contains 14 residues. In DNA, the CDR3 is TGTGCCAGCAGTCCCGGACTAGCGGGGCATGAGCAGTTCTTC. Residues: CASSPGLAGHEQFF.

The sample holds many counts of this clonotype. The CDR3 DNA follows: TGCGCCAGCAGCTTGGAGATTGGCCAGGCTGGCTACACCTTC. Translation: CASSLEIGQAGYTF. V is TRBV5-1 and J is TRBJ1-2; no reliable D call. V lost 0 bases and J lost 7, with 13 bases in between. The CDR3 is 14 residues long. The V gene's germline CDR1 is SGHRS and CDR2 YFSETQ.

This clonotype was recorded many times. The chain links TRBV28 to TRBJ2-4; D gene ambiguous. With 8 bases removed from V and 13 bases from J, the gap between germline ends came to 18 bases. The CDR3 is 12 residues long. Germline CDR1 reads MDHEN; CDR2 reads SYDVKM. CDR3 DNA sequence: TGTGCCAGCCCGGAGACACCTCCTTTCCAGTACTTC. It specifies CASPETPPFQYF.

J is TRBJ1-4 and V is TRBV3-1; 7 bases are shared with TRBD1. There are 19 residues in the CDR3. V was pared by 5 bases and J by 8 bases, with 23 bases of the junction left unmatched. Germline V gene data show CDR1 as LGHDT and CDR2 as YNNKEL (reference sequence). This CDR3 reads CASSARPEIDRAASEKLFF. The CDR3 bases are TGTGCCAGCAGCGCCCGCCCCGAAATAGACAGGGCTGCAAGCGAAAAACTGTTTTTT.

This chain links TRBV6-2 or TRBV6-3 with TRBJ2-1; 7 bases are a match to TRBD2. With V trimmed by 3 bases and J by 7 bases, 15 bases remained unmatched. The CDR3 runs to 17 residues. Germline V gives CDR1 MNHEY, CDR2 SVGEGT. CDR3 nucleotide sequence: TGTGCCAGCAGTTATCATGGGCAAGAGTTCGGGGGGAATGAGCAGTTCTTC. Amino acids: CASSYHGQEFGGNEQFF.

The V gene is TRBV28, the J gene TRBJ2-3; possibly TRBD2 for D (6 bases). Trimming removed 2 bases at V and 6 bases at J, with 12 bases between. The CDR3 totals 14 residues. Per germline, CDR1 MDHEN and CDR2 SYDVKM. CDR3 sequence reads: CASSLGTLHDTQYF. In nucleotides, the CDR3 is TGTGCCAGCAGTTTAGGGACTCTCCATGATACGCAGTATTTT.

This clonotype has only a few counts. J is TRBJ2-7 and V is TRBV20-1, with D perhaps matching TRBD1 (6 bases). CDR3 length: 13 amino acids. Trimming cost V 2 bases and J 3 bases, with 11 bases left between them. The germline gives CDR1 DFQATT, CDR2 SNEGSKA (reference sequence). In DNA form, the CDR3 reads TGCAGTGCTAGACGGGACACCAACTACGAGCAGTACTTC. Its protein is CSARRDTNYEQYF.

There are many counts of this clonotype. V is TRBV2 and J is TRBJ1-2; 10 bases map to TRBD1. V gave up 5 bases and J gave up 2 bases; unmatched junction bases: 5. CDR1 SNHLY and CDR2 FYNNEI come from the germline V gene. The CDR3 totals 15 residues. This chain's CDR3 is CASSPTGQGNYGYTF. CDR3 nucleotide sequence: TGTGCCAGCAGTCCCACGGGACAGGGGAACTATGGCTACACCTTC.

J is TRBJ1-2 and V is TRBV28; D not certain. The CDR3 sequence is 13 residues long. In germline, CDR1 is MDHEN, CDR2 SYDVKM. V gave up 8 bases and J gave up 1 base, with 11 bases separating them. CDR3 sequence: CASQSGDNYGYTF. The CDR3 nucleotides are TGTGCCAGCCAAAGCGGGGATAACTATGGCTACACCTTC.

This clonotype was recorded a few times. The V gene is TRBV29-1, the J gene TRBJ1-2, with TRBD1 identical over 7 bases. With 8 bases clipped from V and 2 bases from J, the junction kept 14 bases outside the gene matches. The CDR3 is 15 residues long. Looked up from germline, CDR1 is SQVTM and CDR2 is ANQGSEA. The CDR3 sequence: CSSRGSGGKNYGYTF. CDR3 in DNA: TGCAGCTCCCGAGGGTCAGGGGGAAAGAACTATGGCTACACCTTC. The full variable domain, with the rest looked up from reference TRBV29-1 and TRBJ1-2, is SAVISQKPSRDICQRGTSLTIQCQVDSQVTMMFWYRQQPGQSLTLIATANQGSEATYESGFVIDKFPISRPNLTFSTLTVSNMSPEDSSIYLCSSRGSGGKNYGYTFGSGTRLTVV.

This clonotype was found once. The rearrangement links TRBV4-1 to TRBJ2-2; D not resolved. CDR3 length: 15 amino acids. V dropped 3 bases and J dropped 3 bases, with 11 bases sitting between them. CDR1 MGHRA and CDR2 YSYEKL come from the germline V gene. The CDR3, as DNA: TGCGCCAGCAGCCATACCGCACGGGACACCGGGGAGCTGTTTTTT. It specifies CASSHTARDTGELFF.